These 11 T cell receptor beta chains were sequenced from one sample in a study of blood T cell repertoires in COVID-19. The repertoire was sequenced with immunoSEQ multiplex PCR; TCRdb's copy has only in-frame clones and lacks some. The sample shows 340,000 or so clones, roughly 87% of them seen only once. The sequenced sample consisted of peripheral blood. Every receptor here comes from a man aged 45 to 65 with active or convalescent COVID-19.

The chain couples TRBV24-1 to TRBJ2-2; 10 positions agree with TRBD1. CDR3 length: 18 amino acids. Unmatched junction bases numbered 10, after V lost 4 bases and J lost 3 bases. Germline V gene sequence: CDR1 KGHDR, CDR2 SFDVKD. The DNA for the CDR3 is TGTGCCACCAGTGACCCGGGACAGGGGTTCTATGACACCGGGGAGCTGTTTTTT. This gives the protein CATSDPGQGFYDTGELFF.

The chain couples TRBV4-2 to TRBJ2-7; 9 nucleotides line up with TRBD1. Germline V gene sequence: CDR1 LGHNA, CDR2 YNFKEQ. The CDR3 runs 15 residues. With 4 bases clipped from V and 4 bases from J, the junction kept 8 bases outside the gene matches. The CDR3 region is CASSPGQGSTYEQYF. CDR3 sequence (DNA): TGTGCCAGCAGCCCGGGACAGGGTTCTACGTACGAGCAGTACTTC.

The CDR3 nucleotides are TGTGCCAGCAGAACACTTAAGACCTTGCTAGGTGGCTACACCTTC. Protein product: CASRTLKTLLGGYTF. The chain has TRBV6-5 and TRBJ1-2, with no clear D. Germline V gives CDR1 MNHEY, CDR2 SVGAGI. The germline V and J ends were trimmed by 6 bases and 7 bases, with 21 bases remaining between them. The CDR3 is 15 residues long.

This rearrangement joins TRBV11-2 to TRBJ2-7; D call uncertain. The V gene's germline CDR1 is SGHAT and CDR2 FQNNGV. Trimming took 2 bases from V and 4 from J, leaving 9 bases between them. The CDR3 spans 13 residues. The CDR3 is CASSLTEPYEQYF. DNA for the CDR3: TGTGCCAGCAGCTTAACAGAGCCGTACGAGCAGTACTTC. Looking up the rest from reference TRBV11-2 and TRBJ2-7 gives the full variable domain: EAGVAQSPRYKIIEKRQSVAFWCNPISGHATLYWYQQILGQGPKLLIQFQNNGVVDDSQLPKDRFSAERLKGVDSTLKIQPAKLEDSAVYLCASSLTEPYEQYFGPGTRLTVT.

J is TRBJ2-3 and V is TRBV27; D remains ambiguous. This CDR3 is built from 14 residues. The V gene lost 3 bases and the J gene lost 5 bases, with 12 bases spanning the gap. Germline CDR1 MNHEY, CDR2 SMNVEV (reference sequence). CDR3 nucleotide sequence: TGTGCCAGCAGTTTGTCCTATCGAGGAGATACGCAGTATTTT. Translation gives CASSLSYRGDTQYF.

The rearrangement uses TRBV6-6 and TRBJ1-5; 8 bases line up with TRBD1. The germline V gene encodes CDR1 MNHNY and CDR2 SVGAGI (reference sequence). J was trimmed by 2 bases and V by 5 bases; bases with no gene match: 11. This CDR3 is 17 amino acids long. The CDR3 protein is CASSLRGPDFGNQPQHF. The CDR3 nucleotides read TGTGCCAGCAGTCTCAGGGGGCCGGATTTCGGCAATCAGCCCCAGCATTTT.

This clone has only a few counts. The V gene is TRBV7-8, the J gene TRBJ2-5; unclear D gene. Germline-derived CDR1 and CDR2 are SGHVS and FQNEAQ. V lost 5 bases and J lost 9, with 16 bases in between. There are 13 residues in the CDR3. The CDR3 bases are TGTGCCAGCAGCGCACTCCCTCCGATGCCCCAGTACTTC. It is translated as CASSALPPMPQYF.

This clone was observed a handful of times. The rearrangement uses TRBV18 and TRBJ1-1, with 8 nucleotides matching TRBD1. Germline V gives CDR1 KGHSH, CDR2 LQKENI. Trimming cost V 6 bases and J 6 bases; bases outside gene matches: 6. The CDR3 loop spans 13 amino acids. CDR3 sequence: CASSQGQDSEAFF. The CDR3, as DNA: TGTGCCAGCTCTCAGGGACAGGACTCTGAAGCTTTCTTT.

The chain combines TRBV5-1 with TRBJ2-7, with 8 positions matching TRBD1. Germline V gene sequence: CDR1 SGHRS, CDR2 YFSETQ. The CDR3 sequence is 15 residues long. V lost 0 bases, J lost 2 bases, and 4 bases stayed unmatched. This CDR3 reads CASSLGGTGTYEQYF. Written as DNA, the CDR3 is TGCGCCAGCAGCTTGGGTGGGACAGGAACCTACGAGCAGTACTTC.

V is TRBV28 and J is TRBJ1-1, with TRBD1 identical over 7 bases. The CDR3 runs to 15 residues. Germline V CDR1 and CDR2: MDHEN, SYDVKM. With V trimmed by 10 bases and J by 1 base, 12 bases remained unmatched. The CDR3 spells CATLTPRTGNTEAFF. CDR3 nucleotide sequence: TGTGCCACCCTGACCCCAAGGACAGGGAACACTGAAGCTTTCTTT.

The chain links TRBV28 to TRBJ2-7; TRBD1 matches 7 bases. After removal of 1 base from V and 7 bases from J, the junction contained 10 bases not matched to a gene. The CDR3 length is 15 residues. Germline V gene lookup returns CDR1 MDHEN and CDR2 SYDVKM. The CDR3 spells CASSLSHRGRGEQYF. The CDR3 nucleotides read TGTGCCAGCAGTTTATCCCACAGGGGTCGTGGAGAGCAGTACTTC.